This T cell receptor beta chain stems from a study of Ad26.COV2.S vaccination and SARS-CoV-2 variants. Study-level background: It was the COV1001 Ad26.COV2.S trial arm that included the donor. Points from the study as a whole: The TCR-based breadth and depth measures might underestimate overall T cell responses. Vaccine recipients had higher spike-specific TCR breadth than placebo recipients.

Measured with immunoSEQ multiplex PCR; TCRdb has only the in-frame clones, and not every one. The sample contains a few hundred thousand clones, over 75% of which appear only once. On this clone: The antigen remains undetermined.

Trimming took off 2 bases at V and 1 base at J, with 5 bases between the two ends. The CDR3 is 13 residues long. Germline assignment: CDR1 MNHEY and CDR2 SMNVEV (reference sequence). Treatment defined: approximately 18 received Ad26.COV2.S at low or high dose, single or two shots; roughly 5 received placebo; per-sample allocation not given. Collection of samples fell on day 63 after the first vaccine or placebo injection. At a Boston site, the person donating was an adult of 18-55 years. The source is a person between 18 and 59 years old who received the Ad26.COV2.S COVID-19 vaccine or a placebo. The specimen was peripheral blood, collected in a trial of Ad26.COV2.S vaccine versus placebo. The chain uses TRBV27 and TRBJ2-5; D gene unclear. The CDR3 region has the DNA TGTGCCAGCAGTTTAGGGTCCCAAGAGACCCAGTACTTC. Translating gives CASSLGSQETQYF.